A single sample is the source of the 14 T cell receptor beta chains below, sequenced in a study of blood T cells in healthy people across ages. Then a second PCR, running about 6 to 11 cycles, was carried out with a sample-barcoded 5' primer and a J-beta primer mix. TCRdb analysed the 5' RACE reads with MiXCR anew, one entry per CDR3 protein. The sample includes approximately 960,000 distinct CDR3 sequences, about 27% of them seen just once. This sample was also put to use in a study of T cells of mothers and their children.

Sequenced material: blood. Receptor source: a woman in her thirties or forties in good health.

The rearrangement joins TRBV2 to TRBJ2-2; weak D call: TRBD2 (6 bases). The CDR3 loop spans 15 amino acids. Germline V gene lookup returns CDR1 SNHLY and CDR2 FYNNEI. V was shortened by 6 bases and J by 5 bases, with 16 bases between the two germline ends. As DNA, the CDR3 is TGTGCCAGCAGCCCCCGGAGGGTTAAAACCGGGGAGCTGTTTTTT. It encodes CASSPRRVKTGELFF.

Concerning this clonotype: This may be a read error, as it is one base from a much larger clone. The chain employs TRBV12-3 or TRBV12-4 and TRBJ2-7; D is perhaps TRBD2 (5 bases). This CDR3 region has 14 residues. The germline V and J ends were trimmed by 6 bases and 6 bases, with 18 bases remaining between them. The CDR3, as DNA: TGTGCCAGCAGCTCCGGGAAGAGGGCCTGCGAGCAGTACTTC. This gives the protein CASSSGKRACEQYF.

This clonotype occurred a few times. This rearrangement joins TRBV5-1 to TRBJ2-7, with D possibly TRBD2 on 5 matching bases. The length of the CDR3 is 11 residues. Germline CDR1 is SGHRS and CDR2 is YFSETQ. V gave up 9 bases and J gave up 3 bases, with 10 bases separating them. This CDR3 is CATRVLYEQYF. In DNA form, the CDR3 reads TGCGCCACGAGGGTACTCTACGAGCAGTACTTC. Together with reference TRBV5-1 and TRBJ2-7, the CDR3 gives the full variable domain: KAGVTQTPRYLIKTRGQQVTLSCSPISGHRSVSWYQQTPGQGLQFLFEYFSETQRNKGNFPGRFSGRQFSNSRSEMNVSTLELGDSALYLCATRVLYEQYFGPGTRLTVT.

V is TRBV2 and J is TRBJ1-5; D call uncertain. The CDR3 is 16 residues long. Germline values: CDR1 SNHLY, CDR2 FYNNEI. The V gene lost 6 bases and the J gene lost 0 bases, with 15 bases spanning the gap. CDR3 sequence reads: CASRSREEYSNQPQHF. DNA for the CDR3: TGTGCCAGCAGAAGCCGGGAGGAATATAGCAATCAGCCCCAGCATTTT.

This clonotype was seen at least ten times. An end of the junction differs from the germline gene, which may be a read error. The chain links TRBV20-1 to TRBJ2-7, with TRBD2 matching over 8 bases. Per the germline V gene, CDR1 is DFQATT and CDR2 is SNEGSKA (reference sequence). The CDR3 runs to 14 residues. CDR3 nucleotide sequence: TGCAGTGCCCTTAACGGGGGGGGCTCCCACGAGCAGTACTTC. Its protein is CSALNGGGSHEQYF.

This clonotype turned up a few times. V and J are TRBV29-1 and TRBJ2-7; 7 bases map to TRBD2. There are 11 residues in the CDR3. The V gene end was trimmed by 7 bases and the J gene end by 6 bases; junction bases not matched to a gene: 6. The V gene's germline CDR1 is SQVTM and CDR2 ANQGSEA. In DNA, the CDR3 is TGCAGCGCCGAGGGAGGGGCCGAGCAGTACTTC. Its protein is CSAEGGAEQYF.

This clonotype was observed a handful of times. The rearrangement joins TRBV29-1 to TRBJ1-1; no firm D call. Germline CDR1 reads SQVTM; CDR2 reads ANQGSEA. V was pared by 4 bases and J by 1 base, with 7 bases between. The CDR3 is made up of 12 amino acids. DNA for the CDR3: TGCAGCGTTGTATCCGGGAACACTGAAGCTTTCTTT. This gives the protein CSVVSGNTEAFF.

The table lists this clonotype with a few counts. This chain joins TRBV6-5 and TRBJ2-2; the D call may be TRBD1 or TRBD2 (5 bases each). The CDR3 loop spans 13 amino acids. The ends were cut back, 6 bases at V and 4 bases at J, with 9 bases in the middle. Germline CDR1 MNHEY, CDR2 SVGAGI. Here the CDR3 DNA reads TGTGCCAGCAGGCCAGGGACCACCGGGGAGCTGTTTTTT. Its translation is CASRPGTTGELFF.

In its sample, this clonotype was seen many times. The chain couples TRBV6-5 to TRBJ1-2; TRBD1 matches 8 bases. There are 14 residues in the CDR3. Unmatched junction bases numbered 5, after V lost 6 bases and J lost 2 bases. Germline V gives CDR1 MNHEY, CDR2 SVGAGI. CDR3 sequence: CASRTGQANYGYTF. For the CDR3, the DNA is TGTGCCAGCAGAACGGGACAGGCCAACTATGGCTACACCTTC.

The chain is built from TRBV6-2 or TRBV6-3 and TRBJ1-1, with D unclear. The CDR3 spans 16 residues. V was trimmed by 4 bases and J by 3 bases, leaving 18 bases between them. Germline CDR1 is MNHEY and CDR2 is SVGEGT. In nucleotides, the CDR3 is TGTGCCAGCAGTTCGACCCCAGGTTCCGGGGACACTGAAGCTTTCTTT. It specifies CASSSTPGSGDTEAFF.

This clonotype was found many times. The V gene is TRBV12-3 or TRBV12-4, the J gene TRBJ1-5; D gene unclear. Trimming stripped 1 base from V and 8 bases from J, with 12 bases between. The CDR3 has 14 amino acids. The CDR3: CASSLGGARKPQHF. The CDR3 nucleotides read TGTGCCAGCAGTTTAGGCGGCGCCAGAAAGCCCCAGCATTTT.

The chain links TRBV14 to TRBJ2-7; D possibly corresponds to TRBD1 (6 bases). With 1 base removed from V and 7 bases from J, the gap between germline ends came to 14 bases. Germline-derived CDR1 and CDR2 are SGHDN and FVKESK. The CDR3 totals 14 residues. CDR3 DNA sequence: TGTGCCAGCAGCCAAGCAGGGGAGTGGCGGGAGCAGTACTTC. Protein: CASSQAGEWREQYF.

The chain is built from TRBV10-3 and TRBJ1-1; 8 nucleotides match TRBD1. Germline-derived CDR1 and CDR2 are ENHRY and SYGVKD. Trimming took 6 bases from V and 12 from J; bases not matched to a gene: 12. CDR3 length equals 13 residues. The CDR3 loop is CAIRTEAGQGTFF. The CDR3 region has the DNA TGTGCCATCAGGACCGAGGCCGGACAGGGAACTTTCTTT.

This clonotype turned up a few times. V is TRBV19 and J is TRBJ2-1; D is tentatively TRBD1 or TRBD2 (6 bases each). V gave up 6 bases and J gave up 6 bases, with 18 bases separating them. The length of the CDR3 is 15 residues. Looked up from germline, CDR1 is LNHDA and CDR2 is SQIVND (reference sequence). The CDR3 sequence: CASRVEGGPSNEQFF. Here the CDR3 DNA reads TGTGCCAGTAGGGTCGAGGGGGGCCCCTCCAATGAGCAGTTCTTC.